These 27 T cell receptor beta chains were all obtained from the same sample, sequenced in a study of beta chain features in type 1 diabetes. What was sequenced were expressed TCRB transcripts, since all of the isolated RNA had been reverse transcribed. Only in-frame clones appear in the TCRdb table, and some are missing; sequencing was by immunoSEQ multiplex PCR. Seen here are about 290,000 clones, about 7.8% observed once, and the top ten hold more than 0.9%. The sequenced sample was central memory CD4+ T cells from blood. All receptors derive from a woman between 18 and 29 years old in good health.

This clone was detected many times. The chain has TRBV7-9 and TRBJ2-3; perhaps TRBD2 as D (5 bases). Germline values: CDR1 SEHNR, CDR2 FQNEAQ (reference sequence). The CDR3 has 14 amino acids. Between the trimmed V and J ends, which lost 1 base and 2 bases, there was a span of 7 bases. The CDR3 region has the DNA TGTGCCAGCAGCTTAGGAGGGATCACAGATACGCAGTATTTT. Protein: CASSLGGITDTQYF.

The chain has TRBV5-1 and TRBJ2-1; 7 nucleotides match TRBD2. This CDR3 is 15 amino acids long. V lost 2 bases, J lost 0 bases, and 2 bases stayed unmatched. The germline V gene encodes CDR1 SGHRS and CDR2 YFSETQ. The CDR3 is CASSLAGNSYNEQFF. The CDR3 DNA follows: TGCGCCAGCAGCTTAGCGGGAAACTCCTACAATGAGCAGTTCTTC.

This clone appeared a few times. Written as DNA, the CDR3 is TGCGCCAGCAGCCAATGGGGCGGAGAGCAGTTCTTC. It translates to CASSQWGGEQFF. The gene calls are TRBV4-3 and TRBJ2-1; a weak D match, TRBD1 (5 bases). Germline loops: CDR1 LGHNA, CDR2 YSLEER. V dropped 2 bases and J dropped 10 bases, with 9 bases sitting between them. CDR3 length: 12 amino acids.

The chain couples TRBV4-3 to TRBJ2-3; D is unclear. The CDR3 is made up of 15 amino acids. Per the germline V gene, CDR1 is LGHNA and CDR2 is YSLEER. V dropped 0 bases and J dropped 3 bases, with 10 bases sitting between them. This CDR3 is CASSQEVGLTDTQYF. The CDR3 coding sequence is TGCGCCAGCAGCCAAGAGGTCGGTTTGACAGATACGCAGTATTTT.

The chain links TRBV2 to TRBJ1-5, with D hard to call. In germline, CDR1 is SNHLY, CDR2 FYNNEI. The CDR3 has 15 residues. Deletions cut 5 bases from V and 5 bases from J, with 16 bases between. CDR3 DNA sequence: TGTGCCAGCAGTTTCTCAGAAGGGATCTATCAGCCCCAGCATTTT. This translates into CASSFSEGIYQPQHF.

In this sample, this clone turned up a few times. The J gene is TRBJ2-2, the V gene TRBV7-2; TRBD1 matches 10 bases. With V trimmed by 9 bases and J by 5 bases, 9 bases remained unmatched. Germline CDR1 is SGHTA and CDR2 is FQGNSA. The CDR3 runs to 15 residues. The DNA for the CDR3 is TGTGCCAGTAGGAGACAGGGGGCATGGACCGGGGAGCTGTTTTTT. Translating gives CASRRQGAWTGELFF.

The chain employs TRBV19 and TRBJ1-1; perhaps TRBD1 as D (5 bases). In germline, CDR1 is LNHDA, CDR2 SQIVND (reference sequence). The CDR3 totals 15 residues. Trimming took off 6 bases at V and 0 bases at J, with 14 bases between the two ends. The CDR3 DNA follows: TGTGCCAGTAGGACCGGGACGGATATGAACACTGAAGCTTTCTTT. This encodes CASRTGTDMNTEAFF. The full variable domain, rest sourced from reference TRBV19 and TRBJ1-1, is DGGITQSPKYLFRKEGQNVTLSCEQNLNHDAMYWYRQDPGQGLRLIYYSQIVNDFQKGDIAEGYSVSREKKESFPLTVTSAQKNPTAFYLCASRTGTDMNTEAFFGQGTRLTVV.

The CDR3 sequence is CASSQMTGSPLHF. CDR3 in DNA: TGCGCCAGCAGCCAAATGACCGGTTCACCCCTCCACTTT. The chain is built from TRBV4-3 and TRBJ1-6, with D unclear. Between the trimmed V and J ends, which lost 2 bases and 9 bases, there was a span of 8 bases. Germline V gene data show CDR1 as LGHNA and CDR2 as YSLEER. The CDR3 spans 13 residues.

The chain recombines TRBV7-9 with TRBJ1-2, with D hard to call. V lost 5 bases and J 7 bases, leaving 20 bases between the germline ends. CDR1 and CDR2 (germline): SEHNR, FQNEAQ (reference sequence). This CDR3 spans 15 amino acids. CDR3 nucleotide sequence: TGTGCCAGCAGCCACCTCGGAAAGCAAAAGGGTGGCTACACCTTC. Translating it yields CASSHLGKQKGGYTF.

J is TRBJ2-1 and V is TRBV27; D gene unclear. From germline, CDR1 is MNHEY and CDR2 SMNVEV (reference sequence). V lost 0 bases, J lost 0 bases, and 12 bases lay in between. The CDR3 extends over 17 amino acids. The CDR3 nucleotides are TGTGCCAGCAGTTTATCTTTTGTTGGCAGCTCCTACAATGAGCAGTTCTTC. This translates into CASSLSFVGSSYNEQFF.

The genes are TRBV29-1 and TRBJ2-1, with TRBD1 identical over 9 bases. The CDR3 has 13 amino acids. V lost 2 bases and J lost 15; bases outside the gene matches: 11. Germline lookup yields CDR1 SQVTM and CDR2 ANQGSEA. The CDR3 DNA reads TGCAGCGTTGAACCGACTCAAACAGGGGGCCGGTTCTTC. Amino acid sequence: CSVEPTQTGGRFF.

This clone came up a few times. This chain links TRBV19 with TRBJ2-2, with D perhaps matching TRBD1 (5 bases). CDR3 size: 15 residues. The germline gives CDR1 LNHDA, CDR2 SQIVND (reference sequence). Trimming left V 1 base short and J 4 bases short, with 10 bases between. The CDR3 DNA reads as TGTGCCAGTAGTATAGCGACAGCCTCCACCGGGGAGCTGTTTTTT. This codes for CASSIATASTGELFF.

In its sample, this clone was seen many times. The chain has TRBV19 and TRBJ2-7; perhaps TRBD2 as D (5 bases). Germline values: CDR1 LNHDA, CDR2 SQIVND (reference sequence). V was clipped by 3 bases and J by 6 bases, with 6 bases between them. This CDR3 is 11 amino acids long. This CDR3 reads CASSMSGEQYF. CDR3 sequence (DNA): TGTGCCAGTAGTATGAGCGGCGAGCAGTACTTC.

This CDR3 reads CASSLGTGHNNSPLHF. CDR3 sequence (DNA): TGTGCCAGCAGCTTAGGGACAGGCCATAATAATTCACCCCTCCACTTT. V gene TRBV7-3 combines with J gene TRBJ1-6; TRBD1 agrees at 8 bases. V shed 2 bases, J shed 5 bases, and the junction held 5 bases outside the gene matches. The CDR3 extends over 16 amino acids. Germline CDR1 reads SGHTA; CDR2 reads FQGTGA. Together with reference TRBV7-3 and TRBJ1-6, the CDR3 gives the full variable domain: GAGVSQTPSNKVTEKGKYVELRCDPISGHTALYWYRQSLGQGPEFLIYFQGTGAADDSGLPNDRFFAVRPEGSVSTLKIQRTERGDSAVYLCASSLGTGHNNSPLHFGNGTRLTVT.

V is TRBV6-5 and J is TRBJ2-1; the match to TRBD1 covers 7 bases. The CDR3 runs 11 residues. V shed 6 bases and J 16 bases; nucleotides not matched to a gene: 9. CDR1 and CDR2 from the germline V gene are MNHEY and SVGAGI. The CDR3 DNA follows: TGTGCCAGCAGCTTGACAGGGATCCCATTCTTC. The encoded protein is CASSLTGIPFF.

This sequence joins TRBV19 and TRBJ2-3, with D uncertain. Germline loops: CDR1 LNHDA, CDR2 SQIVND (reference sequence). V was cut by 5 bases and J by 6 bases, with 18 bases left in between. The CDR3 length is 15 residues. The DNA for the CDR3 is TGTGCCAGTAGTGATCGTCACCGGCTACAGGATACGCAGTATTTT. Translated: CASSDRHRLQDTQYF.

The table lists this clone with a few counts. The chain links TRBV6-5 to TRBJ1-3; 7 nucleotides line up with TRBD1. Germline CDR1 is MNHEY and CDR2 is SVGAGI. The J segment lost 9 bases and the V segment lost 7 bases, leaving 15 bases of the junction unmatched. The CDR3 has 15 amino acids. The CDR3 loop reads CASTRNGQAMGTIYF. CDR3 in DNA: TGTGCCAGCACCAGAAACGGACAGGCAATGGGCACCATATATTTT.

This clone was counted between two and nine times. CDR3 amino acids: CASMGSYGYTF. The CDR3 DNA reads as TGTGCCAGTATGGGGAGTTATGGCTACACCTTC. This sequence joins TRBV19 and TRBJ1-2; D not certain. The germline V gene encodes CDR1 LNHDA and CDR2 SQIVND (reference sequence). The CDR3 consists of 11 residues. V dropped 7 bases and J dropped 5 bases, with 8 bases sitting between them.

The CDR3 nucleotides read TGCGCCAGCAGCCCGGGTCCGAACACTGAAGCTTTCTTT. Its protein product is CASSPGPNTEAFF. This chain joins TRBV5-1 and TRBJ1-1; D remains ambiguous. Germline V gene sequence: CDR1 SGHRS, CDR2 YFSETQ. The V and J ends lost 4 bases and 1 base respectively, with 8 bases between them. The CDR3 runs 13 residues.

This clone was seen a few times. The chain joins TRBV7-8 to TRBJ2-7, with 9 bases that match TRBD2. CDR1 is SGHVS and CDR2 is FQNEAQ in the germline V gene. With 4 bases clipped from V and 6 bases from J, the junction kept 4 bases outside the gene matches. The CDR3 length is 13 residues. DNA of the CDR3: TGTGCCAGCAGCTCGGGACTAGCCTCCGAGCAGTACTTC. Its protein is CASSSGLASEQYF.

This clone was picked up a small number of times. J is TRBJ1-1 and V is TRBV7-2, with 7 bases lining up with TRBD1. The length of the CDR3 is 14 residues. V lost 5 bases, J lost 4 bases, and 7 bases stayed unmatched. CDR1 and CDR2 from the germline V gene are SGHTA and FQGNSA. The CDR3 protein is CASSLNRGSTEAFF. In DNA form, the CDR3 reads TGTGCCAGCAGCCTAAACAGGGGTAGCACTGAAGCTTTCTTT.

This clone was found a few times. CDR3 DNA: TGCGCCAGCAGCCAAAGACAAGGACAGGGTGCCATAAATGAGCAGTTCTTC. Amino acids: CASSQRQGQGAINEQFF. V gene TRBV4-3 combines with J gene TRBJ2-1, with 8 bases matching TRBD1. The ends lost 2 bases at V and 7 bases at J; junction bases unmatched: 13. Germline V gene lookup returns CDR1 LGHNA and CDR2 YSLEER. This CDR3 has 17 residues.

CDR3 coding DNA: TGCGCCAGCAGCCGGTCTAGCGGGTCCTCTGGGGCCAACGTCCTGACTTTC. It specifies CASSRSSGSSGANVLTF. The chain combines TRBV5-1 with TRBJ2-6, with 8 bases fitting TRBD2. CDR3 length equals 17 residues. The V segment lost 4 bases and the J segment 0 bases; nucleotides outside the gene matches: 6. The V gene's germline CDR1 is SGHRS and CDR2 YFSETQ.

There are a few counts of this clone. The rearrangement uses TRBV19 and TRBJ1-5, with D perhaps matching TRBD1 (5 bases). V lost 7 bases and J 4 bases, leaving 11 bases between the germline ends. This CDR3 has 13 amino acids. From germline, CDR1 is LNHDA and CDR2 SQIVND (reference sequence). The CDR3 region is CASTGRVNQPQHF. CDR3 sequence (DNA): TGTGCCAGTACAGGCAGGGTTAATCAGCCCCAGCATTTT.

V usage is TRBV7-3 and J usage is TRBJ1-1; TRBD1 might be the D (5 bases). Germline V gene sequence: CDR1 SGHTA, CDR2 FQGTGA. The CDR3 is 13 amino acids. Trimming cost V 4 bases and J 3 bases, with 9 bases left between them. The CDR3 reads CASSSDRYTEAFF. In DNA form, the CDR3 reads TGTGCCAGCAGCTCCGACAGATACACTGAAGCTTTCTTT.

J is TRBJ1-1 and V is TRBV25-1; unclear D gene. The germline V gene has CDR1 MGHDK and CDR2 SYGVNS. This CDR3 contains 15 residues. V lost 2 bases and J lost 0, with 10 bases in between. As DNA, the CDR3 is TGTGCCAGCAGTGAACTGGGGAGCATGAACACTGAAGCTTTCTTT. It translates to CASSELGSMNTEAFF.

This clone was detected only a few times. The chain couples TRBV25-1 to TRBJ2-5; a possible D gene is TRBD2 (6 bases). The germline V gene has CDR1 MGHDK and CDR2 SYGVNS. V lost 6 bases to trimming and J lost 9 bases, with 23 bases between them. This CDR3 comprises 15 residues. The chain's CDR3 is CASSPRDSYQTAQYF. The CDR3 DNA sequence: TGTGCCAGCAGCCCCCGGGACTCCTACCAGACGGCCCAGTACTTC.